The rows below give T cell receptor beta chains drawn from one sample of a study of blood T cells in healthy people across ages. MiXCR, run by TCRdb on the 5' RACE reads, gives a single entry per CDR3 protein. The sample lists about 650,000 distinct CDR3 sequences; about a third were seen once. The sample consisted of blood. The receptors derive from an elderly woman in good health. CDR3s include the opening cysteine and the closing phenylalanine or tryptophan. The order of the fields is V gene, J gene, CDR3 protein.

V gene: TRBV10-3; J gene: TRBJ2-5; CDR3 protein: CAIGQLETQYF
V gene: TRBV2; J gene: TRBJ2-5; CDR3 protein: CASSRGLPSQETQYF
V gene: TRBV20-1; J gene: TRBJ1-4; CDR3 protein: CSATDRDEKLFF
V gene: TRBV6-6; J gene: TRBJ2-5; CDR3 protein: CASSYSVVRSQETQYF
V gene: TRBV4-3; J gene: TRBJ2-5; CDR3 protein: CASSQGRWLGTQYF
V gene: TRBV7-2; J gene: TRBJ2-7; CDR3 protein: CASSARDRASYEQYF
V gene: TRBV10-3; J gene: TRBJ2-1; CDR3 protein: CAISELAGDYNEQFF
V gene: TRBV6-2/TRBV6-3; J gene: TRBJ1-2; CDR3 protein: CASSYTTGAGYTF
V gene: TRBV4-3; J gene: TRBJ2-2; CDR3 protein: CASSPRGAGGELFF
V gene: TRBV6-5; J gene: TRBJ1-4; CDR3 protein: CASSAGRDGEKLFF
V gene: TRBV7-2; J gene: -; CDR3 protein: CASSTRQGLEKNIQYF
V gene: TRBV4-2; J gene: TRBJ1-1; CDR3 protein: CASSQDLTGRNTEAFF
V gene: TRBV9; J gene: TRBJ2-3; CDR3 protein: CASGARKRGGTDTQYF
V gene: TRBV3-1; J gene: TRBJ2-7; CDR3 protein: CASSQELAGGPLGREQYF
V gene: TRBV4-1; J gene: TRBJ2-2; CDR3 protein: CASSIKGDRTNTGELFF
V gene: TRBV9; J gene: TRBJ1-6; CDR3 protein: CASSAGQVNSPLHF
V gene: TRBV5-1; J gene: TRBJ2-7; CDR3 protein: CASSRRASDSYEQYF
V gene: TRBV30; J gene: TRBJ2-1; CDR3 protein: CAWSPASSGANNEQFF
V gene: TRBV6-5; J gene: TRBJ2-3; CDR3 protein: CASSGVAGWDTQYF
V gene: TRBV20-1; J gene: TRBJ2-5; CDR3 protein: CSARDYTSGQETQYF
V gene: TRBV5-1; J gene: TRBJ1-1; CDR3 protein: CASSLGWGMDTEAFF
V gene: TRBV27; J gene: TRBJ2-1; CDR3 protein: CASKISSGGLSYNEQFF
V gene: TRBV11-2; J gene: TRBJ1-2; CDR3 protein: CASSLRGYYGYTF
V gene: TRBV6-5; J gene: TRBJ2-1; CDR3 protein: CASSHKGGSYNEQFF
V gene: TRBV7-2; J gene: TRBJ2-3; CDR3 protein: CASSSRLAGPSDTQYF